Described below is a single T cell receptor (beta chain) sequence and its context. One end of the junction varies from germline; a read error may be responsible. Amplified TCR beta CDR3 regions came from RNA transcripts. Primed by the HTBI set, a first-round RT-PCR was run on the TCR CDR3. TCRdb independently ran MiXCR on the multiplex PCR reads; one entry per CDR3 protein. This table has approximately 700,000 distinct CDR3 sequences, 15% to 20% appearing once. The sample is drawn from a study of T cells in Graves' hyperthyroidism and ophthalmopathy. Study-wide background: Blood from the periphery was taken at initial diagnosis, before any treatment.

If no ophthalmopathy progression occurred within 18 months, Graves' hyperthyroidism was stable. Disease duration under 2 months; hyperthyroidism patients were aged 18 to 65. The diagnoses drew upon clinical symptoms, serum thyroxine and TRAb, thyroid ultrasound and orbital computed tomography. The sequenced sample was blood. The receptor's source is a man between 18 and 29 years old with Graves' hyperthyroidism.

CDR3 bases: TGCAGTACTAGGGGCGGACAGGGCGATCAGCCCCAGCATTTT. Its protein is CSTRGGQGDQPQHF. The chain uses TRBV20-1 and TRBJ1-5; 8 bases are shared with TRBD1. Germline V gene sequence: CDR1 DFQATT, CDR2 SNEGSKA (reference sequence). The CDR3 runs 14 residues.